These 26 T cell receptor beta chains share one sample of origin, sequenced in a study of human T cells and chemical hapten exposure. Time point: healthy volunteer bleed at 2 weeks. From whole blood left unfractionated, total RNA was extracted. MiXCR, applied by TCRdb to the RACE reads, yields one record per CDR3 protein. Here the sample spans 75,000 to 100,000 distinct CDR3 sequences, approximately 8.2% being singletons. Sequenced sample: whole blood. These receptors were obtained from a female donor in good health. Some clones in this sample may be carry-over from other donors' samples.

This sequence joins TRBV20-1 and TRBJ1-4; no clear D. V gave up 3 bases and J gave up 5 bases, with 10 bases separating them. The CDR3 runs to 13 residues. Germline V gene data show CDR1 as DFQATT and CDR2 as SNEGSKA (reference sequence). The DNA of the CDR3 is TGCAGTGCTAGTCGGGAACTAAATGAAAAACTGTTTTTT. Translating gives CSASRELNEKLFF.

Note on this clonotype: A read error may explain this, as a much larger clone is one base away. The chain has TRBV11-1 and TRBJ2-5; D might be TRBD2 (5 bases). Trimming shortened V by 3 bases and J by 5 bases, and 19 bases separated the two germline ends. The CDR3 is 16 amino acids. CDR1 and CDR2 (germline): SGHAT, FQDESV (reference sequence). CDR3 bases: TGTGCCAGCAGCTTCCAATCTTCGGGGAGAGGGGAGACCCAGTACTTC. This sequence encodes CASSFQSSGRGETQYF.

With respect to this clonotype: A single base separates this from a much larger clone, so it may be a read error. CDR3 sequence reads: CASSHPEVAGVNEQFF. CDR3 nucleotide sequence: TGTGCCAGCAGCCATCCAGAGGTAGCGGGAGTAAATGAGCAGTTCTTC. The chain combines TRBV3-1 with TRBJ2-1, with 9 bases fitting TRBD2. The germline V gene has CDR1 LGHDT and CDR2 YNNKEL (reference sequence). Trimming cost V 3 bases and J 7 bases; bases outside gene matches: 10. This CDR3 has 16 amino acids.

This clonotype was detected many times. V and J are TRBV6-1 and TRBJ2-7; the D is unclear. CDR1 and CDR2 (germline): MNHNS, SASEGT. V lost 3 bases to trimming and J lost 3 bases, with 21 bases between them. The CDR3 loop spans 17 amino acids. The DNA of the CDR3 is TGTGCCAGCAGTGATGGGGTTCGGGCCTCCAGCAGCTACGAGCAGTACTTC. Its protein is CASSDGVRASSSYEQYF.

The chain carries TRBV20-1 and TRBJ2-5, with a possible D match to TRBD2 (5 bases). The V and J ends lost 3 bases and 5 bases respectively, with 16 bases between them. From germline, CDR1 is DFQATT and CDR2 SNEGSKA (reference sequence). The CDR3 extends over 14 amino acids. The CDR3 coding sequence is TGCAGTGCTAGGTCTGGGGAGTCTGGGGAGACCCAGTACTTC. Translating gives CSARSGESGETQYF.

This clonotype occurred many times. This chain joins TRBV7-9 and TRBJ2-3; no definite D call. The germline V and J ends were trimmed by 3 bases and 3 bases, with 16 bases remaining between them. Germline V gives CDR1 SEHNR, CDR2 FQNEAQ (reference sequence). The CDR3 is 16 amino acids. CDR3 DNA: TGTGCCAGCAGCTTTGTACAGTCCCGGAATACAGATACGCAGTATTTT. Encoded protein: CASSFVQSRNTDTQYF.

This clonotype was detected only a few times. This chain uses TRBV28 with TRBJ2-3, with D unclear. This CDR3 spans 16 amino acids. Germline CDR1 is MDHEN and CDR2 is SYDVKM. Trimming shortened V by 7 bases and J by 0 bases, and 17 bases separated the two germline ends. CDR3 loop: CASTREVSTSTDTQYF. The DNA for the CDR3 is TGTGCCAGCACCCGAGAGGTATCAACTAGCACAGATACGCAGTATTTT.

This clonotype was seen ten or more times. V is TRBV6-6 and J is TRBJ2-5, with D perhaps matching TRBD2 (5 bases). V was trimmed by 8 bases and J by 1 base, leaving 8 bases between them. Germline CDR1 MNHNY, CDR2 SVGAGI (reference sequence). The CDR3 has 12 residues. Here the CDR3 DNA reads TGTGCCAGCCACGGGATCCAAGAGACCCAGTACTTC. Residues: CASHGIQETQYF.

On this clonotype: A much larger clone is a single base away; this may be a read error. The rearrangement links TRBV23-1 to TRBJ1-5, with D possibly being TRBD1 (6 bases). TRBV23-1 is labeled an ORF, and its function is uncertain. This CDR3 has 15 residues. V was pared by 5 bases and J by 6 bases, with 17 bases between. In DNA, the CDR3 is TGCGCCAGCAGTAAAAGGGGGTCGTTGATTCAGCCCCAGCATTTT. This gives the protein CASSKRGSLIQPQHF.

The chain combines TRBV20-1 with TRBJ2-4, with TRBD1 as a possible D gene (6 bases). The length of the CDR3 is 16 residues. The germline CDR1 and CDR2 sequences are DFQATT and SNEGSKA (reference sequence). V lost 6 bases and J lost 0, with 18 bases in between. DNA of the CDR3: TGCAGTGCGGGACATTCGAAAACGCTAGCCAAAAACATTCAGTACTTC. Encoded protein: CSAGHSKTLAKNIQYF.

This clonotype was observed at least ten times. The chain recombines TRBV7-8 with TRBJ2-1; D might be TRBD2 (6 bases). The CDR3 has 18 residues. The V end lost 3 bases, the J end lost 4 bases, and 22 bases lay between the germline ends. Germline V gives CDR1 SGHVS, CDR2 FQNEAQ. CDR3 nucleotides: TGTGCCAGCAGCTTCCACTTTGTTGGCGGGACGGGTTACAATGAGCAGTTCTTC. This encodes CASSFHFVGGTGYNEQFF. The complete variable domain, with remaining parts taken from reference TRBV7-8 and TRBJ2-1, reads GAGVSQSPRYKVAKRGQDVALRCDPISGHVSLFWYQQALGQGPEFLTYFQNEAQLDKSGLPSDRFFAERPEGSVSTLKIQRTQQEDSAVYLCASSFHFVGGTGYNEQFFGPGTRLTVL.

The table lists this clonotype with many counts. The chain combines TRBV7-2 with TRBJ2-1; D is uncertain. Germline CDR1 reads SGHTA; CDR2 reads FQGNSA. The CDR3 extends over 16 amino acids. V lost 5 bases to trimming and J lost 0 bases, with 14 bases between them. The CDR3 region is CASSLSSTHSYNEQFF. CDR3 in DNA: TGTGCCAGCAGCCTATCAAGCACGCACTCCTACAATGAGCAGTTCTTC.

This clonotype turned up a few times. V usage is TRBV28 and J usage is TRBJ1-2; D is unclear. Trimming left V 8 bases short and J 7 bases short, with 11 bases between. CDR1 MDHEN and CDR2 SYDVKM come from the germline V gene. The length of the CDR3 is 11 residues. The CDR3 spells CASGLRVGYTF. DNA of the CDR3: TGTGCCAGCGGCCTAAGGGTTGGCTACACCTTC.

This clonotype has a count of ten or more. This sequence joins TRBV4-1 and TRBJ1-2; D unclear. V dropped 1 base and J dropped 8 bases, with 11 bases sitting between them. Germline loops: CDR1 MGHRA, CDR2 YSYEKL. The CDR3 loop spans 13 amino acids. CDR3 DNA sequence: TGCGCCAGCAGCCAAGGACCCACGCGAGGCTACACCTTC. Translating gives CASSQGPTRGYTF.

This clonotype was seen a single time. The rearrangement links TRBV30 to TRBJ2-1, with TRBD2 matching over 10 bases. Germline trimming cut 3 bases from V and 9 bases from J; bases unmatched to any gene: 11. This CDR3 region has 15 residues. The germline V gene has CDR1 GTSNPN and CDR2 SVGIG (reference sequence). The CDR3 region is CAWSPGLAVLTEQFF. The CDR3 DNA reads TGTGCCTGGAGCCCTGGACTAGCGGTGTTAACTGAGCAGTTCTTC.

This clonotype has more than one count but fewer than ten. This chain links TRBV27 with TRBJ1-5; the D is unclear. Deletions cut 0 bases from V and 0 bases from J, with 3 bases between. This CDR3 region has 14 residues. Germline CDR1 and CDR2: MNHEY and SMNVEV (reference sequence). The CDR3 DNA reads as TGTGCCAGCAGTTTATCAGTTAGCAATCAGCCCCAGCATTTT. This translates into CASSLSVSNQPQHF.

This clonotype was picked up a small number of times. V is TRBV12-3 or TRBV12-4 and J is TRBJ2-5; 10 bases agree with TRBD2. CDR3 length equals 16 residues. J gave up 1 base and V 6 bases, and 8 bases lay outside the gene matches. The DNA for the CDR3 is TGTGCCAGCAGCTCCCTGACTAGCGGGCCCCAAGAGACCCAGTACTTC. Protein: CASSSLTSGPQETQYF.

This clonotype has a count of ten or more. The chain recombines TRBV18 with TRBJ2-5, with D unresolved. CDR3 length: 14 residues. Looked up from germline, CDR1 is KGHSH and CDR2 is LQKENI. Trimming cost V 4 bases and J 2 bases, with 11 bases left between them. Written as DNA, the CDR3 is TGTGCCAGCTCACACACCCAGACACAAGAGACCCAGTACTTC. Translating gives CASSHTQTQETQYF.

This clonotype came up many times. This chain connects TRBV20-1 to TRBJ2-1; 8 positions agree with TRBD2. After removal of 7 bases from V and 16 bases from J, the junction contained 21 bases not matched to a gene. Germline loops: CDR1 DFQATT, CDR2 SNEGSKA (reference sequence). The CDR3 runs 14 residues. This CDR3 reads CSVNSGLVTTHSFF. The CDR3, as DNA: TGCAGTGTTAACTCGGGACTAGTCACGACCCATTCCTTCTTC.

This clonotype appeared many times. The rearrangement links TRBV5-1 to TRBJ2-7; D tentatively reads TRBD1 or TRBD2 (5 bases each). There are 16 residues in the CDR3. V lost 1 base to trimming and J lost 2 bases, with 16 bases between them. The germline gives CDR1 SGHRS, CDR2 YFSETQ. CDR3 in amino acids: CASSLWVGDATYEQYF. The CDR3 nucleotides read TGCGCCAGCAGCTTGTGGGTCGGGGACGCTACCTACGAGCAGTACTTC.

J is TRBJ1-5 and V is TRBV29-1, with no clear D. Trimming left V 4 bases short and J 0 bases short, with 4 bases between. This CDR3 has 12 residues. Per germline, CDR1 SQVTM and CDR2 ANQGSEA. The CDR3 sequence: CSVVDSNQPQHF. The CDR3 DNA is TGCAGCGTTGTTGATAGCAATCAGCCCCAGCATTTT. Variable domain in full (rest from reference TRBV29-1 and TRBJ1-5): SAVISQKPSRDICQRGTSLTIQCQVDSQVTMMFWYRQQPGQSLTLIATANQGSEATYESGFVIDKFPISRPNLTFSTLTVSNMSPEDSSIYLCSVVDSNQPQHFGDGTRLSIL.

The chain employs TRBV12-3 or TRBV12-4 and TRBJ1-1; D call uncertain. The CDR3 is 15 amino acids. V lost 3 bases, J lost 0 bases, and 11 bases lay in between. The CDR3 is CASSFIRGMNTEAFF. CDR3 nucleotides: TGTGCCAGCAGTTTTATCCGAGGAATGAACACTGAAGCTTTCTTT.

V gene TRBV7-6 combines with J gene TRBJ2-5; no clear D gene. The CDR3 has 14 residues. Germline V CDR1 and CDR2: SGHVS, FNYEAQ. V shed 1 base and J shed 2 bases, with 8 bases lying between them. Written as DNA, the CDR3 is TGTGCCAGCAGCTTAGATAGATCACAAGAGACCCAGTACTTC. Its protein is CASSLDRSQETQYF. The whole variable domain, remainder taken from reference TRBV7-6 and TRBJ2-5, is GAGVSQSPRYKVTKRGQDVALRCDPISGHVSLYWYRQALGQGPEFLTYFNYEAQQDKSGLPNDRFSAERPEGSISTLTIQRTEQRDSAMYRCASSLDRSQETQYFGPGTRLLVL.

As regards this clonotype: The junction differs from germline at one of its ends, possibly a read error. The CDR3: CASSLPLAYNSPLNF. CDR3 bases: TGTGCCAGCAGTTTACCACTGGCCTATAATTCACCCCTCAACTTT. This chain joins TRBV28 and TRBJ1-6, with D uncertain. Germline V gene sequence: CDR1 MDHEN, CDR2 SYDVKM. This CDR3 is built from 15 residues.

This chain uses TRBV7-9 with TRBJ2-1, with a possible D match to TRBD1 (6 bases). Per germline, CDR1 SEHNR and CDR2 FQNEAQ (reference sequence). Trimming removed 1 base from V and 5 bases from J, with 24 bases in between. The CDR3 totals 19 residues. CDR3 amino acids: CASSLEQGPGSLKDNEQFF. The CDR3 coding sequence is TGTGCCAGCAGCTTAGAACAGGGCCCTGGTTCGTTGAAAGACAATGAGCAGTTCTTC.

In nucleotides, the CDR3 is TGCAGCGTTGAGGGACAGCTATACAATGAGCAGTTCTTC. It specifies CSVEGQLYNEQFF. The chain employs TRBV29-1 and TRBJ2-1, with 7 bases that match TRBD1. This CDR3 is 13 amino acids long. V trimming: 3 bases; J trimming: 4 bases; junction bases outside the gene matches: 3. Looked up from germline, CDR1 is SQVTM and CDR2 is ANQGSEA.